This TCR beta chain was captured in a study of technical replicates of blood from several donors. Germline V gives CDR1 MNHEY, CDR2 SMNVEV (reference sequence). The CDR3 is 16 amino acids. V gave up 2 bases and J gave up 6 bases; unmatched junction bases: 9. Some clones are missing from TCRdb's copy, which holds only in-frame ones; the method was immunoSEQ multiplex PCR. The table records approximately 59,000 clones, around 86% of them present only once. This TCR derives from a human donor in good health. Some clones in this sample may be carry-over from other donors' samples. The sequenced sample was PBMCs. V gene TRBV27 combines with J gene TRBJ2-2; 7 positions agree with TRBD2. CDR3 loop: CASSLGGSGVAGELFF. CDR3 in DNA: TGTGCCAGCAGTTTAGGCGGGAGTGGGGTCGCCGGGGAGCTGTTTTTT.